Listed below are T cell receptor beta chains from one sample, sequenced in a study of cytomegalovirus exposure and HLA in healthy donors. Produced via immunoSEQ multiplex PCR; TCRdb's table is partial and in-frame only. Of approximately 130,000 clones listed, about 76% are singletons. Sequenced input: PBMCs. The source of these receptors is a woman aged 40 to 49 in good health and CMV-seronegative. CDR3s include the opening cysteine and the closing phenylalanine or tryptophan. The D gene is left open where the match is weak. Clone size appears in some rows only: once, few, many, or a class for an expanded clone.

15 | TRBJ2-1 | . | . | TRBV7-9 | TGTGCCAGCAGCTTGATGGCCACCTCTTACAATGAGCAGTTCTTC | CASSLMATSYNEQFF
16 | TRBJ1-5 | TRBD1 | . | TRBV19 | TGTGCCAGTAGTATATTGACAGGGAAGAGCAATCAGCCCCAGCATTTT | CASSILTGKSNQPQHF
14 | TRBJ1-1 | TRBD1 | few | TRBV19 | TGTGCCAGTAGTATATCAGGACAGGGGAATGAAGCTTTCTTT | CASSISGQGNEAFF
15 | TRBJ1-3 | . | . | TRBV14 | TGTGCCAGCAGCCCCCTAAACCTCTCTGGAAACACCATATATTTT | CASSPLNLSGNTIYF
15 | TRBJ2-3 | . | . | TRBV5-1 | TGCGCCAGCAGCGGCGGTGGTATAGGCGCAGATACGCAGTATTTT | CASSGGGIGADTQYF
16 | TRBJ2-1 | TRBD2 | . | TRBV7-9 | TGTGCCAGCAGCTGGAGAACTAGCGGGAGTTACAATGAGCAGTTCTTC | CASSWRTSGSYNEQFF
15 | TRBJ1-5 | . | few | TRBV6-1 | TGTGCCAGTCGACAGGAGAGGGTTGGCAATCAGCCCCAGCATTTT | CASRQERVGNQPQHF
17 | TRBJ1-1 | . | . | TRBV4-1 | TGCGCCAGCAGCCAAGATAAACCCCAGAGGAGAAACACTGAAGCTTTCTTT | CASSQDKPQRRNTEAFF
16 | TRBJ1-1 | . | . | TRBV5-1 | TGCGCCAGCAGCTGGGCGGGGGCCGATGGGTACACTGAAGCTTTCTTT | CASSWAGADGYTEAFF
16 | TRBJ2-3 | TRBD2 | . | TRBV9 | TGTGCCAGCAGCGTAGAGGGGACTAGTTTTACAGATACGCAGTATTTT | CASSVEGTSFTDTQYF
14 | TRBJ1-5 | . | . | TRBV19 | TGTGCCAGTAGTCCGACAGATACCAATCAGCCCCAGCATTTT | CASSPTDTNQPQHF
12 | TRBJ2-1 | . | . | TRBV7-3 | TGTGCCAGCAGCCCCAGGATAGGTGAGCAGTTCTTC | CASSPRIGEQFF
16 | TRBJ1-2 | TRBD1 | . | TRBV7-9 | TGTTCCAGCAGCTTAGGGGACAGGAAAACACCACACGGCTACACCTTC | CSSSLGDRKTPHGYTF
16 | TRBJ1-4 | . | . | TRBV28 | TGTGCCAGCAGACCGTTGCGGGGACCCGGTAATGAAAAACTGTTTTTT | CASRPLRGPGNEKLFF
12 | TRBJ1-1 | TRBD1 | few | TRBV2 | TGTGCCAGTGGGACAGGGAACACTGAAGCTTTCTTT | CASGTGNTEAFF
12 | TRBJ2-3 | TRBD2 | . | TRBV7-2 | TGTGCCAGCAGCTTAGCGCCTAGCGGGAGCCTCTTC | CASSLAPSGSLF
17 | TRBJ1-2 | . | . | TRBV11-2 | TGTGCCAGCAGAAGACTGAGCGGGAGTGTTACTAACTATGGCTACACCTTC | CASRRLSGSVTNYGYTF
15 | TRBJ2-7 | . | . | TRBV2 | TGTGCCAGCAAGCAGGGGCAGGGGCAAGGTGGCGAGCAGTACTTC | CASKQGQGQGGEQYF
16 | TRBJ1-5 | TRBD1 | . | TRBV18 | TGTGCCAGCTCACCCAGACAGGGGGATTTTGATCAGCCCCAGCATTTT | CASSPRQGDFDQPQHF
15 | TRBJ2-7 | TRBD1 | . | TRBV28 | TGTGCCAGCAGCAAAGGGACAGGGTTAACCTACGAGCAGTACTTC | CASSKGTGLTYEQYF
13 | TRBJ2-7 | . | . | TRBV27 | TGTGCCAGCAGGGGTGAGGGCTCCTACGAGCAGTACTTC | CASRGEGSYEQYF
18 | TRBJ2-3 | TRBD2 | . | TRBV27 | TGTGCCAGCAGTTTATCTTCGCTAGCGGGGGGGTCTAGGGATACGCAGTATTTT | CASSLSSLAGGSRDTQYF
16 | TRBJ2-1 | TRBD2 | . | TRBV27 | TGTGCCAGCAGTTCTCGGACTAGCGGGAGGAGGGATGAGCAGTTCTTC | CASSSRTSGRRDEQFF
14 | TRBJ1-1 | . | . | TRBV30 | TGTGCCTGGAGTGTACAGGGAGTTGGTACTGAAGCTTTCTTT | CAWSVQGVGTEAFF
13 | TRBJ2-7 | . | few | TRBV7-2 | TGTGCCAGCAGCTTCGGGAATATCTACGAGCAGTACTTC | CASSFGNIYEQYF
15 | TRBJ1-1 | TRBD1 | few | TRBV6-1 | TGTGCCAGCAGCCCTCAGGGGGCTGGTCACACTGAAGCTTTCTTT | CASSPQGAGHTEAFF
14 | TRBJ1-1 | TRBD1 | . | TRBV18 | TGTGCCAGCTCACTCGGACAGGGACAAAGGGAAGCTTTCTTT | CASSLGQGQREAFF
15 | TRBJ2-7 | . | . | TRBV2 | TGTGCCAGCAGTCCGGGTCCGGACTTTACCTACGAGCAGTACTTC | CASSPGPDFTYEQYF
17 | TRBJ2-5 | TRBD2 | . | TRBV5-4 | TGTGCCAGCAGCTGGGGTCTAGCGGGAGTGTCGTCAGAGACCCAGTACTTC | CASSWGLAGVSSETQYF
15 | TRBJ1-5 | . | . | TRBV7-2 | TGTGCCAGCAGCGACTTTGGACAGTACAATCAGCCCCAGCATTTT | CASSDFGQYNQPQHF
15 | TRBJ2-1 | TRBD2 | . | TRBV11-3 | TGTGCCAGCAGCTTGAACGGGGGGACCTACAATGAGCAGTTCTTC | CASSLNGGTYNEQFF
15 | TRBJ2-1 | . | once | TRBV7-9 | TGTGCCAGCAGCCCCGTTGCAGGGTCCCACAATGAGCAGTTCTTC | CASSPVAGSHNEQFF
16 | TRBJ1-2 | TRBD1 | . | TRBV19 | TGTGCCAGTAGTATACAATTGGCAGGGGGATTCTATGGCTACACCTTC | CASSIQLAGGFYGYTF
14 | TRBJ2-7 | . | . | TRBV5-1 | TGCGCCAGCAGCTTGGTCGCAGGGGCCTACGAGCAGTACTTC | CASSLVAGAYEQYF
13 | TRBJ2-2 | . | . | TRBV25-1 | TGTGCCAGCACCCCCGAGAGGGCCGGGGAGCTGTTTTTT | CASTPERAGELFF
16 | TRBJ2-5 | TRBD2 | . | TRBV2 | TGTGCCAGCAGTACGGGCTTAGCGGGGGGGATGGAGACCCAGTACTTC | CASSTGLAGGMETQYF
15 | TRBJ1-2 | . | . | TRBV5-1 | TGCGCCAGCAGCCTGAAAACAGATTCTAACTATGGCTACACCTTC | CASSLKTDSNYGYTF
13 | TRBJ1-2 | TRBD1 | . | TRBV7-8 | TGTGCCAGCAGCTTAGAGGGGACAGTTGGCTACACCTTC | CASSLEGTVGYTF
14 | TRBJ1-4 | TRBD1 | once | TRBV29-1 | TGCAGCGCCCAGGGGGCTGGGACTAATGAAAAACTGTTTTTT | CSAQGAGTNEKLFF
15 | TRBJ2-2 | . | . | TRBV30 | TGTGCCTCGGAAGGGGCAGGGGCGAACACCGGGGAGCTGTTTTTT | CASEGAGANTGELFF
15 | TRBJ2-7 | TRBD1 | . | TRBV19 | TGTGCCAGTAGTGACTTGGGACAGGGAGCGGGAGAGCAGTACTTC | CASSDLGQGAGEQYF
16 | TRBJ2-1 | . | . | TRBV27 | TGTGCCAGCAGTCCAGAACTGGCCTACTACTACAATGAGCAGTTCTTC | CASSPELAYYYNEQFF
16 | TRBJ2-1 | TRBD2 | few | TRBV10-3 | TGTGCCATCAGTGAGCGAAAGACTAGCGGGAGTAATGAGCAGTTCTTC | CAISERKTSGSNEQFF